Listed below are T cell receptor beta chains from one sample, sequenced in a study of identical twins. TCRdb reanalysed the 5' RACE reads using MiXCR and keeps one entry per CDR3 protein. The top ten hold around 4.5% of the sample, which has roughly 690,000 distinct CDR3 sequences, about 20% seen once. These same data were also listed under a study on T cells expressing NK-cell markers.

Sequenced sample: PBMCs. The receptors here all came from a woman between 18 and 29 years old in good health. CDR3s include the opening cysteine and the closing phenylalanine or tryptophan. A D gene is named only where the DNA matches it firmly. The size of a clone is reported for some rows only, either as once, few or many, or as a class for expanded clones.

abundance: .
len: 12
v_gene: TRBV2
d_gene: .
j_gene: TRBJ1-2
CDR3aa: CATGGLNYGYTF
CDR3nt: TGTGCCACCGGGGGACTTAACTATGGCTACACCTTC

abundance: .
len: 16
v_gene: TRBV20-1
d_gene: .
j_gene: TRBJ2-2
CDR3aa: CSARLRRGKSTGELFF
CDR3nt: TGCAGTGCTAGACTTAGGAGAGGGAAGAGCACCGGGGAGCTGTTTTTT

abundance: .
len: 13
v_gene: TRBV10-3
d_gene: .
j_gene: TRBJ2-3
CDR3aa: CAISEAGPDTQYF
CDR3nt: TGTGCCATCAGTGAGGCCGGCCCCGATACGCAGTATTTT

abundance: .
len: 15
v_gene: TRBV5-1
d_gene: TRBD2
j_gene: TRBJ2-1
CDR3aa: CASSPGASGSHEQFF
CDR3nt: TGCGCCAGCAGCCCTGGAGCTAGCGGGAGTCATGAGCAGTTCTTC

abundance: .
len: 14
v_gene: TRBV12-3/TRBV12-4
d_gene: TRBD1
j_gene: TRBJ2-4
CDR3aa: CASSWSWDRAIQYF
CDR3nt: TGTGCCAGCAGTTGGTCCTGGGACAGGGCCATTCAGTACTTC

abundance: few
len: 15
v_gene: TRBV10-3
d_gene: .
j_gene: TRBJ1-4
CDR3aa: CAISYQQGPNEKLFF
CDR3nt: TGTGCCATCAGTTACCAGCAGGGACCGAATGAAAAACTGTTTTTT

abundance: few
len: 16
v_gene: TRBV27
d_gene: TRBD1
j_gene: TRBJ1-6
CDR3aa: CASSLVRGFGNSPLHF
CDR3nt: TGTGCCAGCAGTTTAGTCAGGGGGTTTGGAAATTCACCCCTCCACTTT

abundance: .
len: 15
v_gene: TRBV5-1
d_gene: TRBD2
j_gene: TRBJ2-3
CDR3aa: CASSLELAGPNTQYF
CDR3nt: TGCGCCAGCAGCTTGGAACTAGCGGGACCGAATACGCAGTATTTT

abundance: .
len: 15
v_gene: TRBV4-1
d_gene: .
j_gene: TRBJ2-7
CDR3aa: CASSQGPSASAGQYF
CDR3nt: TGCGCCAGCAGCCAAGGGCCATCAGCGTCGGCCGGGCAGTACTTC

abundance: .
len: 13
v_gene: TRBV20-1
d_gene: .
j_gene: TRBJ2-3
CDR3aa: CSARDPQTDTQYF
CDR3nt: TGCAGTGCTAGAGATCCTCAGACAGATACGCAGTATTTT

abundance: .
len: 13
v_gene: TRBV4-2
d_gene: .
j_gene: TRBJ2-7
CDR3aa: CASSQEFSSEQYF
CDR3nt: TGTGCCAGCAGCCAAGAATTCTCTAGCGAGCAGTACTTC

abundance: .
len: 10
v_gene: TRBV29-1
d_gene: .
j_gene: TRBJ2-5
CDR3aa: CVLGAETQYF
CDR3nt: TGCGTTTTAGGGGCAGAGACCCAGTACTTC

abundance: many
len: 13
v_gene: TRBV7-6
d_gene: .
j_gene: TRBJ1-2
CDR3aa: CASSLGPSYGYTF
CDR3nt: TGTGCCAGCAGCTTGGGTCCATCCTATGGCTACACCTTC

abundance: .
len: 11
v_gene: TRBV6-5
d_gene: .
j_gene: TRBJ2-7
CDR3aa: CASSYRRKQYF
CDR3nt: TGTGCCAGCAGTTACCGTCGCAAGCAGTACTTC

abundance: .
len: 13
v_gene: TRBV20-1
d_gene: .
j_gene: TRBJ2-1
CDR3aa: CSARAITNNEQFF
CDR3nt: TGCAGTGCTAGGGCTATAACGAACAATGAGCAGTTCTTC

abundance: few
len: 12
v_gene: TRBV12-3/TRBV12-4
d_gene: .
j_gene: TRBJ2-1
CDR3aa: CASSFRGNGQFF
CDR3nt: TGTGCCAGCAGTTTCCGCGGGAATGGGCAGTTCTTC

abundance: few
len: 13
v_gene: TRBV7-9
d_gene: .
j_gene: TRBJ2-7
CDR3aa: CASSPGRAYKQYF
CDR3nt: TGTGCCAGCAGCCCAGGACGGGCGTACAAGCAGTACTTC

abundance: .
len: 14
v_gene: TRBV7-2
d_gene: .
j_gene: TRBJ2-3
CDR3aa: CASSEMIFPDTQYF
CDR3nt: TGTGCCAGCAGCGAAATGATTTTCCCAGATACGCAGTATTTT

abundance: .
len: 14
v_gene: TRBV7-2
d_gene: .
j_gene: TRBJ2-5
CDR3aa: CASMPMAAGETQYF
CDR3nt: TGTGCCAGCATGCCTATGGCGGCTGGAGAGACCCAGTACTTC

abundance: .
len: 15
v_gene: TRBV7-9
d_gene: TRBD1
j_gene: TRBJ2-3
CDR3aa: CASTPGGMSTDTQYF
CDR3nt: TGTGCCAGCACCCCAGGGGGTATGAGCACAGATACGCAGTATTTT

abundance: .
len: 15
v_gene: TRBV5-5
d_gene: .
j_gene: TRBJ2-1
CDR3aa: CASSAFDGKYNEQFF
CDR3nt: TGTGCCAGCAGCGCATTTGACGGGAAATACAATGAGCAGTTCTTC

abundance: .
len: 18
v_gene: TRBV21-1
d_gene: .
j_gene: TRBJ2-4
CDR3aa: CASSKGQIGRAAKNIQYF
CDR3nt: TGTGCCAGCAGCAAAGGACAGATAGGCAGGGCTGCCAAAAACATTCAGTACTTC

abundance: .
len: 13
v_gene: TRBV25-1
d_gene: .
j_gene: TRBJ2-1
CDR3aa: CASSSPGIQKQFF
CDR3nt: TGTGCCAGCAGTAGTCCCGGGATCCAGAAGCAGTTCTTC

abundance: .
len: 17
v_gene: TRBV6-5
d_gene: TRBD1
j_gene: TRBJ2-7
CDR3aa: CASSYSIGEQGFYEQYF
CDR3nt: TGTGCCAGCAGTTACTCGATAGGGGAACAGGGGTTCTACGAGCAGTACTTC

abundance: once
len: 16
v_gene: TRBV12-3/TRBV12-4
d_gene: TRBD1
j_gene: TRBJ2-3
CDR3aa: CASRPPPGTGSDTQYF
CDR3nt: TGTGCCAGCAGACCTCCACCGGGGACAGGCTCCGATACGCAGTATTTT

abundance: .
len: 15
v_gene: TRBV5-1
d_gene: .
j_gene: TRBJ1-1
CDR3aa: CASRIDRTRDTEAFF
CDR3nt: TGCGCCAGCAGAATCGACCGGACCAGAGACACTGAAGCTTTCTTT

abundance: few
len: 16
v_gene: TRBV18
d_gene: .
j_gene: TRBJ2-3
CDR3aa: CASSPLPVPNTDTQYF
CDR3nt: TGTGCCAGCTCACCACTCCCAGTTCCTAACACAGATACGCAGTATTTT

abundance: .
len: 13
v_gene: TRBV9
d_gene: .
j_gene: TRBJ2-7
CDR3aa: CASSVGPWDEQYF
CDR3nt: TGTGCCAGCAGCGTAGGGCCGTGGGACGAGCAGTACTTC

abundance: few
len: 17
v_gene: TRBV12-3/TRBV12-4
d_gene: .
j_gene: TRBJ2-3
CDR3aa: CASSPPRLTGGTDTQYF
CDR3nt: TGTGCCAGCAGCCCTCCCCGGCTCACCGGAGGCACAGATACGCAGTATTTT